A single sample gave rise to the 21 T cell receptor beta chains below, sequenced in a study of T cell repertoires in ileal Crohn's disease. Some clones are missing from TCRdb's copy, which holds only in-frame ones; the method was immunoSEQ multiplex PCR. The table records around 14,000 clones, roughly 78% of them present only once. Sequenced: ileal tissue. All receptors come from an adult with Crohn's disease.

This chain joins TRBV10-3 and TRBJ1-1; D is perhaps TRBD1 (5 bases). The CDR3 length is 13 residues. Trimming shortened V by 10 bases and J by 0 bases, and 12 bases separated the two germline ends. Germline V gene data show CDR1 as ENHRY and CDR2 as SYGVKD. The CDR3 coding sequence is TGTGCCACGCGACAGCAGCTGAACACTGAAGCTTTCTTT. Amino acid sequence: CATRQQLNTEAFF.

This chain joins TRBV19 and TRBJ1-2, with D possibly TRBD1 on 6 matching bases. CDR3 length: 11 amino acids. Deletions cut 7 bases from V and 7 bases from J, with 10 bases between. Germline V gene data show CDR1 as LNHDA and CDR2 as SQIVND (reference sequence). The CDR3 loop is CASTNRAGYTF. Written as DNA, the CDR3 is TGTGCCAGTACCAACAGGGCTGGCTACACCTTC.

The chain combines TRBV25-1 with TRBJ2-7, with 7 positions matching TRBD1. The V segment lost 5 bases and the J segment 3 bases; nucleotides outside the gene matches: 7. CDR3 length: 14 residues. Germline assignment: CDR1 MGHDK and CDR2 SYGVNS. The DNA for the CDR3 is TGTGCCAGCAGTCCAGGACAGGAGATCTACGAGCAGTACTTC. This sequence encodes CASSPGQEIYEQYF.

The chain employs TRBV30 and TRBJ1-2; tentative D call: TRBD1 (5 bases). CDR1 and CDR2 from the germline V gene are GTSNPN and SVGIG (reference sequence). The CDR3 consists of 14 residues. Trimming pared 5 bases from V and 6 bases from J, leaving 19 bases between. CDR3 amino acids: CAWGPGQGYHGYTF. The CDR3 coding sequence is TGTGCCTGGGGGCCGGGCCAGGGCTATCATGGCTACACCTTC.

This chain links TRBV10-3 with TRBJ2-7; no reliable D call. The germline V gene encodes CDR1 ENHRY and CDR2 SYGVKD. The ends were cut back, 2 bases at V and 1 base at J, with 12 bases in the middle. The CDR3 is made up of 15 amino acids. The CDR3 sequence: CAISERPAPSYEQYF. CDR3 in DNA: TGTGCCATCAGTGAGCGGCCAGCGCCTTCCTACGAGCAGTACTTC.

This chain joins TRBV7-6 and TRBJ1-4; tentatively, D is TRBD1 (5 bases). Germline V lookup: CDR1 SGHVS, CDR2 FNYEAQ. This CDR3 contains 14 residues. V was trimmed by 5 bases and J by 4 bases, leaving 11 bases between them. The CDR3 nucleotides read TGTGCCAGCAGCCCGACAGTCTTTAATGAAAAACTGTTTTTT. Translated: CASSPTVFNEKLFF.

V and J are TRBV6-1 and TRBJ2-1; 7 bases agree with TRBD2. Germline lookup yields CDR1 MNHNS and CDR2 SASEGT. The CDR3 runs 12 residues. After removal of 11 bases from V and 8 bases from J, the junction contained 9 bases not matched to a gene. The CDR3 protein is CAGNGGVDEQFF. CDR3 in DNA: TGTGCCGGAAATGGGGGGGTTGATGAGCAGTTCTTC.

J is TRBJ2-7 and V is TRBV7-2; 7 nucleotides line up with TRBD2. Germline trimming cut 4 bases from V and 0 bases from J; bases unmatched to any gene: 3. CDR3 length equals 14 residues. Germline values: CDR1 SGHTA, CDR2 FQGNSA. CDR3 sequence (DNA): TGTGCCAGCAGCTGGGGGGGAACCTCCTACGAGCAGTACTTC. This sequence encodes CASSWGGTSYEQYF.

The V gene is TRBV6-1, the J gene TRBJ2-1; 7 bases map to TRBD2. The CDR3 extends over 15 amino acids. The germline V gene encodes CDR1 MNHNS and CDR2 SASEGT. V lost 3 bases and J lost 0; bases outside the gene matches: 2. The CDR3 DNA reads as TGTGCCAGCAGTGACGGGGAGGGCTCCTACAATGAGCAGTTCTTC. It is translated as CASSDGEGSYNEQFF.

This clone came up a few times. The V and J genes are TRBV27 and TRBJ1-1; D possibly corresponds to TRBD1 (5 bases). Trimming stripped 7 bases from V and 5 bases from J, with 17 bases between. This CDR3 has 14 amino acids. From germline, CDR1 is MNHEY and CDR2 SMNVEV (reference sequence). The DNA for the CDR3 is TGTGCCAGCAAAGCCGGGGGGGGAGGGACTGAAGCTTTCTTT. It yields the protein CASKAGGGGTEAFF.

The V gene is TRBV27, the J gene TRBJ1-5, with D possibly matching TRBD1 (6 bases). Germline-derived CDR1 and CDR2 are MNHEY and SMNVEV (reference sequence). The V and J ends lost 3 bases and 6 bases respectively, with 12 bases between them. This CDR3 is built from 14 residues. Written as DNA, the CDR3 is TGTGCCAGCAGTTTTGCAGGGGCCAGTCAGCCCCAGCATTTT. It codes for CASSFAGASQPQHF.

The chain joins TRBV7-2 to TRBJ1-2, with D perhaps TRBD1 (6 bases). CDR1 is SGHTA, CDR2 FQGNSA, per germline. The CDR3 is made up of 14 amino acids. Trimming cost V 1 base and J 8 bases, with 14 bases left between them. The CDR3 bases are TGTGCCAGCAGCTTAGATCGGTCAGGGGAGGGCTACACCTTC. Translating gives CASSLDRSGEGYTF.

As DNA, the CDR3 is TGTGCCTGGAGTGGACAGACTAATGAAAAACTGTTTTTT. Translating gives CAWSGQTNEKLFF. This chain links TRBV30 with TRBJ1-4; weak D call: TRBD1 (5 bases). The ends were cut back, 1 base at V and 2 bases at J, with 5 bases in the middle. The CDR3 is made up of 13 amino acids. Germline CDR1 reads GTSNPN; CDR2 reads SVGIG (reference sequence).

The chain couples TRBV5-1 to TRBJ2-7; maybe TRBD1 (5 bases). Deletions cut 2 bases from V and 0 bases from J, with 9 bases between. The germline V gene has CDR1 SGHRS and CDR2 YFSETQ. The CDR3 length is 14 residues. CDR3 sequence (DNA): TGCGCCAGCAGCTTACGACAGCACTCCTACGAGCAGTACTTC. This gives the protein CASSLRQHSYEQYF.

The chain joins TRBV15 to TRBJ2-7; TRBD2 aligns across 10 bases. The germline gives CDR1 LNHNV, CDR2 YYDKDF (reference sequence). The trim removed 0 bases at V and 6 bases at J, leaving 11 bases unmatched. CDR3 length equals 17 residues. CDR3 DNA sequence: TGTGCCACCAGCAGAGATATCGGGCTAGCGGGAGAAGGCGAGCAGTACTTC. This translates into CATSRDIGLAGEGEQYF.

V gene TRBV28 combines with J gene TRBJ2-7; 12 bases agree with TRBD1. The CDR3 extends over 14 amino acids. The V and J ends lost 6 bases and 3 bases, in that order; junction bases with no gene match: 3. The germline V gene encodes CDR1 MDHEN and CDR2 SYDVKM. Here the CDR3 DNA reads TGTGCCAGCAGAGGGACAGGGGGCCTCTACGAGCAGTACTTC. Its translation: CASRGTGGLYEQYF.

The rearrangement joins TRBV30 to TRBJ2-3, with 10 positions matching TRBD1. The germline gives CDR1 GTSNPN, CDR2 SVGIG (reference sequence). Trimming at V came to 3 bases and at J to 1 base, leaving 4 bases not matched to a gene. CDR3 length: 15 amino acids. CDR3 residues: CAWRAGTGGTDTQYF. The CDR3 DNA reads TGTGCCTGGAGGGCCGGGACAGGGGGCACAGATACGCAGTATTTT.

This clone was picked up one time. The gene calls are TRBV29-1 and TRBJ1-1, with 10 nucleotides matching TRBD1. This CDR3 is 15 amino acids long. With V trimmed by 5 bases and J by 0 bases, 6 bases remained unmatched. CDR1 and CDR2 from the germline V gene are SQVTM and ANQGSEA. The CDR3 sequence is CSVRTGGQMNTEAFF. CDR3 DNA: TGCAGCGTTAGGACAGGGGGGCAAATGAACACTGAAGCTTTCTTT.

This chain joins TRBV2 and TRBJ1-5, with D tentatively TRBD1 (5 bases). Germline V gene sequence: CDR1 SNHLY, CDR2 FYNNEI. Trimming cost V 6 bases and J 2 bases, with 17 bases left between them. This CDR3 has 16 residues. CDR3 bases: TGTGCCAGCAGCGCCCGGGGGAGGTATGGCAATCAGCCCCAGCATTTT. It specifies CASSARGRYGNQPQHF.

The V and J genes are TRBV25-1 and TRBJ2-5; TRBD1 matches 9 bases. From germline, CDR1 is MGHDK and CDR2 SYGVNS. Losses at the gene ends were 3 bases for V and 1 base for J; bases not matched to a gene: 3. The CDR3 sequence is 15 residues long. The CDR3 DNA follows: TGTGCCAGCAGTGATGGGACAGGGACCCAAGAGACCCAGTACTTC. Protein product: CASSDGTGTQETQYF.

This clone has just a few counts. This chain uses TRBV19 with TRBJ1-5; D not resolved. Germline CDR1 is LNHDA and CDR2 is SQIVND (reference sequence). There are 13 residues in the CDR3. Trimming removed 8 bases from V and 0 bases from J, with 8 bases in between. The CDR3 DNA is TGTGCCAGTGGCAGAAATAGCAATCAGCCCCAGCATTTT. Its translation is CASGRNSNQPQHF.